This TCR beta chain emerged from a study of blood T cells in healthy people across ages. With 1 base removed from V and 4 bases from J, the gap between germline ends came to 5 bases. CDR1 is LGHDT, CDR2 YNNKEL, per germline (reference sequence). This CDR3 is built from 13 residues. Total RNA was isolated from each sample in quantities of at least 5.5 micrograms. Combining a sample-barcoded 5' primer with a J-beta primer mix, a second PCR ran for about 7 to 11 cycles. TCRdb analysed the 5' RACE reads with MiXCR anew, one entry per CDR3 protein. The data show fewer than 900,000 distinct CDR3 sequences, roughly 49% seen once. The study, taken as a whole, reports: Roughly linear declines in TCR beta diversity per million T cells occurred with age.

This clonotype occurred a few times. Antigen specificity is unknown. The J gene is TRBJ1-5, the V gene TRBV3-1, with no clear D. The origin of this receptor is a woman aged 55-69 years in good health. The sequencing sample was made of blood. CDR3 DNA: TGTGCCAGCAGCCAAGGATTTAATCAGCCCCAGCATTTT. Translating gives CASSQGFNQPQHF.